This entry is about one T cell receptor (beta chain). This CDR3 region has 15 residues. V shed 0 bases and J shed 2 bases, with 12 bases lying between them. From germline, CDR1 is SGDLS and CDR2 YYNGEE. Only in-frame clones appear in the TCRdb table, and some are missing; sequencing was by immunoSEQ multiplex PCR. Among approximately 18,000 clones, approximately 80% were seen once, and the ten largest hold about 12%. Sample treatment: randomized to nivolumab then ipilimumab (arm A) or the reverse (arm B). DNA-damaging chemotherapy had not been given to any patient beforehand. Sorted cells were live CD3+CD8+, lacking CD19 and CD56, from PBMCs. This sample is drawn from a study of sequential checkpoint blockade in melanoma.

The specimen comprised CD8+ T cells sorted from blood (inferred from file names), sampled from a patient given nivolumab and ipilimumab in sequence. This rearrangement joins TRBV9 to TRBJ2-7; the D gene is possibly TRBD2 (5 bases). The receptor's source is a human donor with melanoma. The DNA for the CDR3 is TGTGCCAGCAGCGTAGCTGGTAGCGAGACCTACGAGCAGTACTTC. The encoded protein is CASSVAGSETYEQYF.